The source of this T cell receptor (beta chain) is a study of cytomegalovirus exposure and HLA in healthy donors. Study results and caveats: The authors considered a cluster of highly shared sequence variants likely to be a sequencing artifact.

The V and J ends lost 7 bases and 8 bases respectively, with 10 bases between them. The germline CDR1 and CDR2 sequences are SGHRS and YFSETQ. The CDR3 length is 11 residues. In this sample, this clone turned up a few times. Its cognate antigen is unknown. At collection, donors were nominally healthy, but unrecorded immune exposures were probable. PCR was performed using 60 Vbeta and 13 Jbeta primers. The assay was immunoSEQ multiplex PCR, and TCRdb's table has in-frame clones only and misses some. The sample lists 55,000 or so clones, just under 85% occurring once. The chain couples TRBV5-1 to TRBJ2-1; no definite D call. This TCR was recovered from a man between 45 and 60 years old in good health and CMV-seronegative. The sample was PBMCs. CDR3 DNA: TGCGCCAGCTCCATCAGTTATGAGCAGTTCTTC. It codes for CASSISYEQFF. The full variable domain, its missing parts supplied by reference TRBV5-1 and TRBJ2-1, is KAGVTQTPRYLIKTRGQQVTLSCSPISGHRSVSWYQQTPGQGLQFLFEYFSETQRNKGNFPGRFSGRQFSNSRSEMNVSTLELGDSALYLCASSISYEQFFGPGTRLTVL.